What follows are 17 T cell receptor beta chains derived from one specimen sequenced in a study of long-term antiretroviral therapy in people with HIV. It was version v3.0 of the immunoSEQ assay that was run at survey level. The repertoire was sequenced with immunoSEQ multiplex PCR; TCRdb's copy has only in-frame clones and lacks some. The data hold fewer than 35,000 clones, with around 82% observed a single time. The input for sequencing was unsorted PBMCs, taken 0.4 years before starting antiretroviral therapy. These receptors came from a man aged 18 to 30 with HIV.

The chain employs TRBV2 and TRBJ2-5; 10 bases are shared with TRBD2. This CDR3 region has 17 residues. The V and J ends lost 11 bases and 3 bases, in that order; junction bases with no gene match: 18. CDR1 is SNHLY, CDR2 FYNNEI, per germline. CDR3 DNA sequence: TGTGCCTCAGCAGCGGCAAAGGGTCTAGCGGGGGAAGAGACCCAGTACTTC. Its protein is CASAAAKGLAGEETQYF.

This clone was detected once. CDR3 sequence reads: CASSQDRRNYGYTF. CDR3 sequence (DNA): TGCGCCAGCAGCCAAGATAGAAGAAACTATGGCTACACCTTC. This chain joins TRBV4-3 and TRBJ1-2; no reliable D call. Trimming shortened V by 0 bases and J by 2 bases, and 7 bases separated the two germline ends. The germline CDR1 and CDR2 sequences are LGHNA and YSLEER. The CDR3 is made up of 14 amino acids.

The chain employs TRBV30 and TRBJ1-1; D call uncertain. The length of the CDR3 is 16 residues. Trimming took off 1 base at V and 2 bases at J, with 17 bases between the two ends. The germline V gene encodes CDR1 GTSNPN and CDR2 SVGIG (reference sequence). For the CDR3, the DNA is TGTGCCTGGAGTGCCGGACTACGGTTGTTTAACACTGAAGCTTTCTTT. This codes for CAWSAGLRLFNTEAFF.

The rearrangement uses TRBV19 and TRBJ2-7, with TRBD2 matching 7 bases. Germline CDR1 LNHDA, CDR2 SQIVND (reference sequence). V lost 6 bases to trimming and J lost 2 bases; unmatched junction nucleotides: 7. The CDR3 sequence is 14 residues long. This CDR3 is CASSLWGGTYEQYF. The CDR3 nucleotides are TGTGCCAGTAGCCTCTGGGGGGGAACCTACGAGCAGTACTTC.

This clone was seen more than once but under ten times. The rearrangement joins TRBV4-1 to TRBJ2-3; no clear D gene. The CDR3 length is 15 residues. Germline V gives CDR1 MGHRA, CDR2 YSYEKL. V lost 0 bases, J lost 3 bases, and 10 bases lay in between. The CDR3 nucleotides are TGCGCCAGCAGCCAAGACATGGTAGGGACAGATACGCAGTATTTT. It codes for CASSQDMVGTDTQYF.

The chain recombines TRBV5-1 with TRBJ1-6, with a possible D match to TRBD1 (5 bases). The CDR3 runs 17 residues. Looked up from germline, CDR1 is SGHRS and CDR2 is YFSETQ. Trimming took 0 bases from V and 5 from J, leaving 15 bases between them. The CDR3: CASSLDPGRSDNSPLHF. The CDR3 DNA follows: TGCGCCAGCAGCTTGGACCCAGGGCGTTCGGATAATTCACCCCTCCACTTT.

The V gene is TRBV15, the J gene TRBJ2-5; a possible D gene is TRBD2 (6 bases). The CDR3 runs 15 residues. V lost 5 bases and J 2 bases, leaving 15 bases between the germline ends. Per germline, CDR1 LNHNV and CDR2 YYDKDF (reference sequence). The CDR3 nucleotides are TGTGCCACCAGCTTTGGGGCGAGCGGGCAAGAGACCCAGTACTTC. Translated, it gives CATSFGASGQETQYF.

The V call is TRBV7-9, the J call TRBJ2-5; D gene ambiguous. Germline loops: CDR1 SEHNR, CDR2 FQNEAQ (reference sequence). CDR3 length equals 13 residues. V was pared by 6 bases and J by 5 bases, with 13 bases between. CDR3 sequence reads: CASRTALGETQYF. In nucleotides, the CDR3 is TGTGCCAGCAGAACAGCCCTCGGGGAGACCCAGTACTTC.

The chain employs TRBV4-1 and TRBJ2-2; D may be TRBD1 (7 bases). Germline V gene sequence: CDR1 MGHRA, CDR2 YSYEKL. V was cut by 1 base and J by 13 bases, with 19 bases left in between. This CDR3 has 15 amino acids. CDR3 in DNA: TGCGCCAGCAGCCAAGCGGCCAGGGGGGCCGGTGGGCTGTTTTTT. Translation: CASSQAARGAGGLFF.

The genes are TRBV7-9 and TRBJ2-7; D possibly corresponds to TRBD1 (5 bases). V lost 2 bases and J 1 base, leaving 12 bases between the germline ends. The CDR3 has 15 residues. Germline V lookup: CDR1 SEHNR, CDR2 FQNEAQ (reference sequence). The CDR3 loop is CASSLRQGWSYEQYF. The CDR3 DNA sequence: TGTGCCAGCAGCTTAAGGCAGGGATGGTCCTACGAGCAGTACTTC.

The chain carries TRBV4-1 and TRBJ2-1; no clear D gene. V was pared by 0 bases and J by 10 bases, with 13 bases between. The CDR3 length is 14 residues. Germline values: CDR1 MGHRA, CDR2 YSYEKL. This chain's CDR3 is CASSQEVPDQEQFF. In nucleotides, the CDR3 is TGCGCCAGCAGCCAAGAAGTTCCGGACCAGGAGCAGTTCTTC.

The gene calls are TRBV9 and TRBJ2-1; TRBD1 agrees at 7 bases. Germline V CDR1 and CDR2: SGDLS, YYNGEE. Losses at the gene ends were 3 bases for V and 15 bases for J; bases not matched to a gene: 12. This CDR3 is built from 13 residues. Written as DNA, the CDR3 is TGTGCCAGCAGCGCAGACCCGACAGGGCACGGGTTCTTC. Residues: CASSADPTGHGFF.

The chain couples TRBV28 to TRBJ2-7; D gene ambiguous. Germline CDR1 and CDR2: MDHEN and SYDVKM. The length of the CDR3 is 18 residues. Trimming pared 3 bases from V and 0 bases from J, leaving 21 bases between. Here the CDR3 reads CASSFFPWRTLSSYEQYF. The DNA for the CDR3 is TGTGCCAGCAGTTTCTTTCCTTGGCGGACGTTGAGCTCCTACGAGCAGTACTTC.

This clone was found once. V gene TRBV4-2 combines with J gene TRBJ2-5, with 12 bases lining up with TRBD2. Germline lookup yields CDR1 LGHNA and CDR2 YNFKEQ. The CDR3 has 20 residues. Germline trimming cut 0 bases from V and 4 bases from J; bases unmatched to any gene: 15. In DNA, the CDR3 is TGTGCCAGCAGCCAAGAAGTCCTAGCGGGAGGGCCTTGGAGTCTAGAGACCCAGTACTTC. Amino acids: CASSQEVLAGGPWSLETQYF.

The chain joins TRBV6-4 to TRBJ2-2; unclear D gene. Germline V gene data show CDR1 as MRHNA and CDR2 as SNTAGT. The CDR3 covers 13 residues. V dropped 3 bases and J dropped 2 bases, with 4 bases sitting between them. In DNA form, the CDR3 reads TGTGCCAGCAGTGAAAGCAACACCGGGGAGCTGTTTTTT. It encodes CASSESNTGELFF.

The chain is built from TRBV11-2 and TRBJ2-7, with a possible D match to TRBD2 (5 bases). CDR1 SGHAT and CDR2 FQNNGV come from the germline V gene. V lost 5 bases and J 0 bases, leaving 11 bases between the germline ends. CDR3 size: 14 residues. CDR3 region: CASSQLDYSYEQYF. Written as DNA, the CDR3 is TGTGCCAGCAGCCAACTTGACTACTCCTACGAGCAGTACTTC.

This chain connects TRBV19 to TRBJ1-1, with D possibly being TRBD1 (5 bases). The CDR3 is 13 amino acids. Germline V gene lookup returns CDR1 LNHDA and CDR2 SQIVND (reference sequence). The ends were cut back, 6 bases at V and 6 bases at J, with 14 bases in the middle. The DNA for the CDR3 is TGTGCCAGTAGCACATATGGGGGGGCTGAAGCTTTCTTT. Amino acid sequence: CASSTYGGAEAFF.